Below, 15 T cell receptor beta chains from the same sample are listed, as sequenced in a study of blood T cell repertoires in COVID-19. Data came from immunoSEQ multiplex PCR; TCRdb stores just in-frame clones and leaves some out. The data contain about 49,000 clones, around four fifths of them singletons. Sequenced material: peripheral blood. These receptors all stem from a woman aged 55-70 years with acute or convalescent COVID-19.

The table lists this clone with a few counts. V usage is TRBV5-1 and J usage is TRBJ1-1, with 9 bases that match TRBD1. The germline gives CDR1 SGHRS, CDR2 YFSETQ. The CDR3 is 15 amino acids. Trimming removed 0 bases from V and 2 bases from J; junction bases left unmatched: 2. CDR3 sequence reads: CASSLGGQGNTEAFF. The CDR3 DNA reads as TGCGCCAGCAGCTTGGGGGGACAGGGAAACACTGAAGCTTTCTTT.

The chain joins TRBV7-9 to TRBJ1-1; the match to TRBD1 covers 7 bases. The germline CDR1 and CDR2 sequences are SEHNR and FQNEAQ (reference sequence). V shed 8 bases, J shed 0 bases, and the junction held 6 bases outside the gene matches. This CDR3 comprises 14 residues. This chain's CDR3 is CASRQGNLNTEAFF. CDR3 coding DNA: TGTGCCAGCCGACAGGGCAACTTGAACACTGAAGCTTTCTTT.

The chain couples TRBV27 to TRBJ2-7; 7 bases line up with TRBD2. The CDR3 contains 15 residues. V dropped 6 bases and J dropped 4; count of bases not matched to a gene: 12. Germline values: CDR1 MNHEY, CDR2 SMNVEV (reference sequence). The CDR3 sequence is CASRFTGTTYYEQYF. CDR3 nucleotide sequence: TGTGCCAGCAGATTTACCGGGACTACCTATTACGAGCAGTACTTC.

The chain carries TRBV24-1 and TRBJ2-1; 13 bases are shared with TRBD2. CDR3 length: 17 residues. V dropped 6 bases and J dropped 9; count of bases not matched to a gene: 13. Germline values: CDR1 KGHDR, CDR2 SFDVKD. This CDR3 is CATSTQLAGGPSGEQFF. As DNA, the CDR3 is TGTGCCACCAGTACTCAACTAGCGGGAGGGCCCTCGGGTGAGCAGTTCTTC.

The CDR3 protein is CASSLGLAGGSEQFF. The CDR3 DNA reads TGCGCCAGCAGCCTTGGACTAGCGGGGGGGAGTGAGCAGTTCTTC. The chain carries TRBV5-1 and TRBJ2-1, with 15 bases fitting TRBD2. With V trimmed by 4 bases and J by 9 bases, 5 bases remained unmatched. Looked up from germline, CDR1 is SGHRS and CDR2 is YFSETQ. The CDR3 totals 15 residues. Complete variable domain (other parts from reference TRBV5-1 and TRBJ2-1): KAGVTQTPRYLIKTRGQQVTLSCSPISGHRSVSWYQQTPGQGLQFLFEYFSETQRNKGNFPGRFSGRQFSNSRSEMNVSTLELGDSALYLCASSLGLAGGSEQFFGPGTRLTVL.

The rearrangement links TRBV5-1 to TRBJ1-1, with 8 bases aligning to TRBD1. V shed 4 bases, J shed 3 bases, and the junction held 5 bases outside the gene matches. CDR1 and CDR2 from the germline V gene are SGHRS and YFSETQ. The CDR3 spans 14 residues. CDR3 coding DNA: TGCGCCAGCAGCGTACAGGGGGACCACACTGAAGCTTTCTTT. Protein: CASSVQGDHTEAFF.

The V call is TRBV14, the J call TRBJ2-5; 8 nucleotides line up with TRBD1. The V gene's germline CDR1 is SGHDN and CDR2 FVKESK. CDR3 size: 14 residues. With V trimmed by 7 bases and J by 1 base, 5 bases remained unmatched. CDR3 loop: CASNQGAFQETQYF. The CDR3 DNA is TGTGCCAGCAATCAGGGGGCCTTCCAAGAGACCCAGTACTTC.

The gene calls are TRBV9 and TRBJ1-6; no clear D gene. This CDR3 contains 13 residues. V was pared by 5 bases and J by 5 bases, with 8 bases between. CDR1 and CDR2 (germline): SGDLS, YYNGEE. In nucleotides, the CDR3 is TGTGCCAGCAGTACGGGAAATAATTCACCCCTCCACTTT. It yields the protein CASSTGNNSPLHF.

The chain's CDR3 is CASSYVGDYGYTF. CDR3 sequence (DNA): TGTGCCAGCAGTTATGTCGGAGACTATGGCTACACCTTC. This chain links TRBV6-6 with TRBJ1-2, with D unresolved. This CDR3 contains 13 residues. The germline V gene has CDR1 MNHNY and CDR2 SVGAGI (reference sequence). V dropped 3 bases and J dropped 3 bases, with 8 bases sitting between them.

This clone appeared a few times. This chain joins TRBV6-6 and TRBJ1-2, with D perhaps TRBD1 (5 bases). V lost 3 bases and J lost 8, with 22 bases in between. This CDR3 is built from 16 residues. Germline V gene sequence: CDR1 MNHNY, CDR2 SVGAGI (reference sequence). CDR3 coding DNA: TGTGCCAGCAGTTATTCCCGTCAGTCGGGGGTACAAGGCTACACCTTC. Translation gives CASSYSRQSGVQGYTF.

This clone was counted between two and nine times. This chain uses TRBV13 with TRBJ1-1; 10 nucleotides agree with TRBD1. Germline-derived CDR1 and CDR2 are PRHDT and FYEKMQ (reference sequence). The CDR3 has 20 residues. V trimming: 3 bases; J trimming: 4 bases; junction bases outside the gene matches: 20. The chain's CDR3 is CASSLGGNRDRGHIGTEAFF. CDR3 nucleotides: TGTGCCAGCAGCTTGGGCGGAAACCGGGACAGGGGCCATATCGGCACTGAAGCTTTCTTT. Full variable domain (outside the CDR3, taken from reference TRBV13 and TRBJ1-1): AAGVIQSPRHLIKEKRETATLKCYPIPRHDTVYWYQQGPGQDPQFLISFYEKMQSDKGSIPDRFSAQQFSDYHSELNMSSLELGDSALYFCASSLGGNRDRGHIGTEAFFGQGTRLTVV.

This chain joins TRBV7-9 and TRBJ1-2; D is ambiguous. The CDR3 has 13 amino acids. Deletions cut 8 bases from V and 0 bases from J, with 10 bases between. Per germline, CDR1 SEHNR and CDR2 FQNEAQ (reference sequence). The CDR3 nucleotides read TGTGCCAGCGACGGCAGGTCTAACTATGGCTACACCTTC. Translated: CASDGRSNYGYTF.

This sequence joins TRBV19 and TRBJ1-2; D remains ambiguous. This CDR3 contains 12 residues. Germline CDR1 and CDR2: LNHDA and SQIVND (reference sequence). The ends were cut back, 5 bases at V and 6 bases at J, with 10 bases in the middle. DNA for the CDR3: TGTGCCAGTAGTTTCGACTTGAATGGCTACACCTTC. This translates into CASSFDLNGYTF.

V usage is TRBV24-1 and J usage is TRBJ1-2; D gene ambiguous. Germline V gene data show CDR1 as KGHDR and CDR2 as SFDVKD. This CDR3 contains 15 residues. V was trimmed by 0 bases and J by 1 base, leaving 8 bases between them. This CDR3 is CATSDLLRGNYGYTF. The CDR3 DNA sequence: TGTGCCACCAGTGATTTGTTGCGGGGTAACTATGGCTACACCTTC.

The rearrangement uses TRBV6-5 and TRBJ1-2; no clear D gene. V was shortened by 0 bases and J by 0 bases, with 11 bases between the two germline ends. This CDR3 contains 16 residues. Germline CDR1 MNHEY, CDR2 SVGAGI. The CDR3 bases are TGTGCCAGCAGTTACTCGATCAACACAGCTAACTATGGCTACACCTTC. It specifies CASSYSINTANYGYTF.